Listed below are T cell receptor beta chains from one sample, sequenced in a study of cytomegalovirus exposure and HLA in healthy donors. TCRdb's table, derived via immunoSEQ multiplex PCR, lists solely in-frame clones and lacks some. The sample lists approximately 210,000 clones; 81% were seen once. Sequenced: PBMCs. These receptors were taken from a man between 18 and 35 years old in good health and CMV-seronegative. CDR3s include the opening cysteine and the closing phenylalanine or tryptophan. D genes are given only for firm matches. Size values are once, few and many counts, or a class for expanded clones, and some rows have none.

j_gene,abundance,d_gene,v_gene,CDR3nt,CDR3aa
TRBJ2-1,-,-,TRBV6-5,TGTGCCAGCAGTTACTACGGGAGGGACAGAAGAATGTTCTTC,CASSYYGRDRRMFF
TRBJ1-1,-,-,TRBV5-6,TGTGCCAGCAGCGACCGGGACAAGGTTCCGAACACTGAAGCTTTCTTT,CASSDRDKVPNTEAFF
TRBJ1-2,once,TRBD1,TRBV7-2,TGTGCCAGCAGCTGGAGACAGGGCGTAACTGGCTACACCTTC,CASSWRQGVTGYTF
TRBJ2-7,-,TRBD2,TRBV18,TGTGCCAGCTCACCACCCCAGCGGGAGGGCCCATACGAGCAGTACTTC,CASSPPQREGPYEQYF
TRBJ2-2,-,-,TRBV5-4,TGTGCCAGCAGCCCGGTTAGCGTTAACACCGGGGAGCTGTTTTTT,CASSPVSVNTGELFF
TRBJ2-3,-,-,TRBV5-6,TGTGCCAGCAGCTTGGGGGGTACCGGAGGAGATACGCAGTATTTT,CASSLGGTGGDTQYF
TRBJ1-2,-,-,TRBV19,TGTGCCAGTAGAAGGGCAGGGGAACCCTATGGCTACACCTTC,CASRRAGEPYGYTF
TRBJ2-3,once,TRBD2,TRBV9,TGTGCCAGCACATCGTTCGGAGGACTAGCGGGAGGGCCAGATACGCAGTATTTT,CASTSFGGLAGGPDTQYF
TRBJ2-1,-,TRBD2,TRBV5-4,TGTGCCAGCAGTCCCAGCGGGAGATCTTACAATGAGCAGTTCTTC,CASSPSGRSYNEQFF
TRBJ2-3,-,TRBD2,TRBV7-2,TGTGCCAGCAGCTTAAGTAGCGGGGGACTCACAGATACGCAGTATTTT,CASSLSSGGLTDTQYF
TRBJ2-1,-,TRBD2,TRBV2,TGTGCCAGCAGTGACGGGGGGGCCTACTACAATGAGCAGTTCTTC,CASSDGGAYYNEQFF
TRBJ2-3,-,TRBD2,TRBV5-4,TGTGCCAGCAGCCTAGCGGGGGGCCGGGGCGATACGCAGTATTTT,CASSLAGGRGDTQYF
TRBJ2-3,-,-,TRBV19,TGTGCCAGTAGTGAGGCTGGGCGGGACCAGCGCACAGATACGCAGTATTTT,CASSEAGRDQRTDTQYF
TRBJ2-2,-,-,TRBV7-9,TGTGCCAGCAGCTTAGAGGTACTAGCTGACACCGGGGAGCTGTTTTTT,CASSLEVLADTGELFF
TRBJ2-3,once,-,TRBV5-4,TGTGCCAGCAGCTTGTCCCAGAGACAGGGCACAGATACGCAGTATTTT,CASSLSQRQGTDTQYF
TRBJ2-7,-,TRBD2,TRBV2,TGTGCCAGAGAACGATCAAGCGGGAGGGGACACGAGCAGTACTTC,CARERSSGRGHEQYF
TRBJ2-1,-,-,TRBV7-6,TGTGCCAGCAGCTTAGCGCCTGGCCCGGAGCAGTTCTTC,CASSLAPGPEQFF
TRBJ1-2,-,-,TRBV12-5,TGTGCTAGTGGTTTGGTGAACCCGGGGGGGGGTCGGGGCTACACCTTC,CASGLVNPGGGRGYTF
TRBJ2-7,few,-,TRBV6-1,TGTGCCAGCAGTGATGGCAATTTACCCTACGAGCAGTACTTC,CASSDGNLPYEQYF
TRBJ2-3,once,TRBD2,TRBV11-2,TGTGCCAGCAGTTCGCGGGGGACTAGCACAGATACGCAGTATTTT,CASSSRGTSTDTQYF
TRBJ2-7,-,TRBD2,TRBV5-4,TGTGCCAGCAGCTTGAGCGGGAGACTGTACGAGCAGTACTTC,CASSLSGRLYEQYF
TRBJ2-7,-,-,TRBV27,TGTGCCAGCAGTTTTCTAGGGGAATCCTCCTACGAGCAGTACTTC,CASSFLGESSYEQYF
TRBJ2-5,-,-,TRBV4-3,TGCGCCAGCCCCCAAGGGCAGGGGATCGAGACCCAGTACTTC,CASPQGQGIETQYF
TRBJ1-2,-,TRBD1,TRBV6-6,TGTGCCAGCAGTTACGTGGGACAGGGGGCGCGGGGCTACACCTTC,CASSYVGQGARGYTF
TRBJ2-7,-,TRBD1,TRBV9,TGTGCCAGCAGCTCGGATGACAGGGGCCAGTACTTC,CASSSDDRGQYF
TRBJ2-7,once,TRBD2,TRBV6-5,TGTGCCAGCAGTTATTCTGGGCGGGGGGGCTTGTACGAGCAGTACTTC,CASSYSGRGGLYEQYF
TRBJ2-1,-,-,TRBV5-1,TGCGCCAGCAGCTTGGTTAACAGAAGGGTTGGAGGCAATGAGCAGTTCTTC,CASSLVNRRVGGNEQFF
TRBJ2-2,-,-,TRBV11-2,TGTGCCAGCAGCTTAGGGAGGGCCGGGGAGCTGTTTTTT,CASSLGRAGELFF
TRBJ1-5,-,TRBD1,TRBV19,TGTGCCAGTAGGGACGCGGGACAGACCAATCAGCCCCAGCATTTT,CASRDAGQTNQPQHF
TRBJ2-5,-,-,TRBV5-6,TGTGCCAGCAGCTTAACAGGTTGGGAGACCCAGTACTTC,CASSLTGWETQYF
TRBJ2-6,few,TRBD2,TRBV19,TGTGCCAGTAGTATGATAGCGGGAGGGCCTGGGGCCAACGTCCTGACTTTC,CASSMIAGGPGANVLTF
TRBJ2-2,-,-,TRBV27,TGTGCCGGCACTTCCGGGACATATAACACCGGGGAGCTGTTTTTT,CAGTSGTYNTGELFF
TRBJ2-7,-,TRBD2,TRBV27,TGTGCCAGCAGTCCTCTAGCGGGGGGGCCTTTATCCTACGAGCAGTACTTC,CASSPLAGGPLSYEQYF
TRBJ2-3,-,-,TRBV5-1,TGCGCCAGCAGGGAGACAGATACGCAGTATTTT,CASRETDTQYF
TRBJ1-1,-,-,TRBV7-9,TGTGCCAGCAGCTTAGCGTTGGCAGGGGAAGCTTTCTTT,CASSLALAGEAFF
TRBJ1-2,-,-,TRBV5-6,TGTGCCAGCAGCTTACCGCAATCCCACAGGTTGCTGGGGTATGGCTACACCTTC,CASSLPQSHRLLGYGYTF